This T cell receptor beta chain was captured in a study of Ad26.COV2.S vaccination and SARS-CoV-2 variants. Study as a whole: The vaccine Ad26.COV2.S was put into the muscle once, or twice with 56 days between.

Study observations and caveats: Spike-specific TCR breadth was greater after Ad26.COV2.S than placebo. After vaccination, substantial breadth of spike-specific CD8+ and CD4+ responses was reported.

The CDR3 consists of 15 residues. Looked up from germline, CDR1 is SGHAT and CDR2 is FQNNGV. V shed 0 bases and J shed 7 bases, with 13 bases lying between them. The protocol was immunoSEQ multiplex PCR, while the TCRdb copy is restricted to in-frame clones and leaves out a portion. The table includes 360,000 or so clones, over 75% detected once. Regarding treatment: around 19 received Ad26.COV2.S at low or high dose, single or two shots; roughly five received placebo; per-sample allocation not given. Sampling took place 63 days after the first vaccine or placebo injection. Donor was an adult aged 18-55 years in Boston. As for this clone: What it recognizes is unknown.

This TCR derives from a person aged 18-60 years who received the Ad26.COV2.S COVID-19 vaccine or a placebo. The sequenced sample was peripheral blood, obtained in a trial of Ad26.COV2.S vaccine versus placebo. The V call is TRBV11-2, the J call TRBJ2-4; D tentatively reads TRBD1 or TRBD2 (5 bases each). In DNA, the CDR3 is TGTGCCAGCAGCTTAGAGGGGGTTGGTTTGAACATTCAGTACTTC. This gives the protein CASSLEGVGLNIQYF.